The 10 T cell receptor beta chains reported below all come from one sample, sequenced in a study of CXCR3-negative and CXCR3-positive naive CD8 T cells. The study made its TRB cDNA libraries by 5' RACE, adding UMI labels. TCRdb re-called the 5' RACE reads and shows each CDR3 protein once, DNA omitted. This sample's table reports about 48,000 distinct CDR3 sequences. The sequenced sample was memory CD8+ T cells from blood. Every receptor here comes from a human donor in good health. Some clones in this sample may be carry-over from other donors' samples.

The rearrangement uses TRBV4-1 and TRBJ2-1; no DNA is available, so the TRBD1 call from TCRdb remains unchecked. Per the germline V gene, CDR1 is MGHRA and CDR2 is YSYEKL. This CDR3 has 13 amino acids. The CDR3 loop reads CASSQAGVNEQFF.

J is TRBJ1-1 and V is TRBV7-9. CDR1 and CDR2 from the germline V gene are SEHNR and FQNEAQ (reference sequence). This CDR3 is built from 15 residues. CDR3 amino acids: CATNHQRGRDTEAFF.

This chain connects TRBV7-8 to TRBJ2-5. The CDR3 spans 13 residues. The V gene's germline CDR1 is SGHVS and CDR2 FQNEAQ. The CDR3 spells CASSFRVQETQYF.

V and J are TRBV7-3 and TRBJ2-4; no DNA is available, so the TRBD1 call from TCRdb remains unchecked. CDR1 and CDR2 from the germline V gene are SGHTA and FQGTGA. The CDR3 extends over 14 amino acids. The CDR3 protein is CASSSTGGRDIQYF.

V usage is TRBV6-5 and J usage is TRBJ1-1. Germline V lookup: CDR1 MNHEY, CDR2 SVGAGI. This CDR3 is 16 amino acids long. The CDR3 sequence is CASSYSVGIVTTEAFF.

The CDR3 loop is CSARDTGDRDEKLFF. The chain links TRBV20-1 to TRBJ1-4; absent DNA, TCRdb's TRBD1 call cannot be checked. Germline V gene sequence: CDR1 DFQATT, CDR2 SNEGSKA (reference sequence). The CDR3 runs 15 residues.

J is TRBJ1-5 and V is TRBV12-3 or TRBV12-4; with no DNA, the TCRdb D assignment of TRBD1 cannot be verified. This CDR3 region has 16 residues. The CDR3 sequence is CASSTMGTVSGQPQHF.

V gene TRBV4-1 combines with J gene TRBJ1-6. The CDR3 totals 12 residues. Germline CDR1 and CDR2: MGHRA and YSYEKL. Here the CDR3 reads CASSQLGSPLHF.

This chain's CDR3 is CAISSGRLNTEAFF. The chain is built from TRBV10-3 and TRBJ1-1. Germline loops: CDR1 ENHRY, CDR2 SYGVKD. This CDR3 region has 14 residues.

The chain has TRBV3-1 and TRBJ1-5. The CDR3 spans 15 residues. CDR1 and CDR2 (germline): LGHDT, YNNKEL (reference sequence). The CDR3 loop is CASSQNLAPRVAQHF.